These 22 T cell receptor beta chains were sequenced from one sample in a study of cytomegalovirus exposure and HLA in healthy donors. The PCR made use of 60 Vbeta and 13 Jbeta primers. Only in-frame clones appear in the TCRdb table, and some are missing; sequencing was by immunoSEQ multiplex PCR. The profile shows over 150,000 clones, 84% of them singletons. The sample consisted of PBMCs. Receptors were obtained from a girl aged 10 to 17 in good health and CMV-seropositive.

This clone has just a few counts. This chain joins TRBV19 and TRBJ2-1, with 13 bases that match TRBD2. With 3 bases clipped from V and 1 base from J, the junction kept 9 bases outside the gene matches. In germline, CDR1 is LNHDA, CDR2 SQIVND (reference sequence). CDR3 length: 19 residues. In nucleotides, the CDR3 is TGTGCCAGTAGTATCCGACTAGCGGGGGGCAACCCTTCCTACAATGAGCAGTTCTTC. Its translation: CASSIRLAGGNPSYNEQFF.

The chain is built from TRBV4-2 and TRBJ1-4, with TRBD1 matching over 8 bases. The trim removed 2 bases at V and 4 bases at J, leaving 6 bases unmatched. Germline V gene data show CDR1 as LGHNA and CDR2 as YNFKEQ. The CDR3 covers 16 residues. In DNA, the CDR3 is TGTGCCAGCAGCCAATCGGACAGGGAAAGTAATGAAAAACTGTTTTTT. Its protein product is CASSQSDRESNEKLFF.

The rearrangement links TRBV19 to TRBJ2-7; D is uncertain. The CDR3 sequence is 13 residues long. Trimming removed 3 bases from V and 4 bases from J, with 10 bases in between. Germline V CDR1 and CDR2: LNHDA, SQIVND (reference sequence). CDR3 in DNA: TGTGCCAGTAGTATCGCATTCGGGTACGAGCAGTACTTC. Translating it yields CASSIAFGYEQYF.

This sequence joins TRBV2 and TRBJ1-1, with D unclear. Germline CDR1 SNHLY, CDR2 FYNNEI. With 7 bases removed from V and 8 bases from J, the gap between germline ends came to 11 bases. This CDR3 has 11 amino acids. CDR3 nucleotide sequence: TGTGCCAGCACCGCACAGACCGAAGCTTTCTTT. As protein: CASTAQTEAFF.

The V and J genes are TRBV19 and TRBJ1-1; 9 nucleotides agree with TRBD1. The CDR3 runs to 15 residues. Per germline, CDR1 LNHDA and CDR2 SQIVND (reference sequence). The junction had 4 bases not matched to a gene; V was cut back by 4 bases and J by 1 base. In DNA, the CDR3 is TGTGCCAGTAGTAGCCCGACAGGGGGGAACACTGAAGCTTTCTTT. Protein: CASSSPTGGNTEAFF.

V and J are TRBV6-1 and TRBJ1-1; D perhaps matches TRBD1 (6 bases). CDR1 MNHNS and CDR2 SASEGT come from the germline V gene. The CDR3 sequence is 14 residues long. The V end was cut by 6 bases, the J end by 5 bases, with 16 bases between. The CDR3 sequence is CASRGASGETEAFF. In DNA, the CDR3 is TGTGCCAGCAGGGGGGCCTCGGGCGAGACTGAAGCTTTCTTT.

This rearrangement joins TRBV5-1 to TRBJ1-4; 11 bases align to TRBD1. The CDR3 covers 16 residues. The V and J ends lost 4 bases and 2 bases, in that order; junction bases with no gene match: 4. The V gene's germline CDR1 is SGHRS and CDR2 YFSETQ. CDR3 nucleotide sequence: TGCGCCAGCAGCCCGGGACAGGGGGTTACTAATGAAAAACTGTTTTTT. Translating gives CASSPGQGVTNEKLFF. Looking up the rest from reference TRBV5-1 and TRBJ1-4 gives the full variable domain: KAGVTQTPRYLIKTRGQQVTLSCSPISGHRSVSWYQQTPGQGLQFLFEYFSETQRNKGNFPGRFSGRQFSNSRSEMNVSTLELGDSALYLCASSPGQGVTNEKLFFGSGTQLSVL.

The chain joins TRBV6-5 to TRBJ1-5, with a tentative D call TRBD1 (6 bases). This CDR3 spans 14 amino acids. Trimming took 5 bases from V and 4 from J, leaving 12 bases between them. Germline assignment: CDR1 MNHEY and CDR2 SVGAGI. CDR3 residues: CASSKHRANQPQHF. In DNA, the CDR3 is TGTGCCAGCAGTAAACACAGGGCGAATCAGCCCCAGCATTTT.

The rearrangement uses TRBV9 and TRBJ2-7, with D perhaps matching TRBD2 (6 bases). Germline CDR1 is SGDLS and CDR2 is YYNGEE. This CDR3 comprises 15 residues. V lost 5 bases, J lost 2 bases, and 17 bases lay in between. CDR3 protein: CASSLHGDFAYEQYF. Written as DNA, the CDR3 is TGTGCCAGCAGTCTCCACGGGGACTTCGCCTACGAGCAGTACTTC. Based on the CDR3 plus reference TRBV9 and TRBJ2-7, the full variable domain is DSGVTQTPKHLITATGQRVTLRCSPRSGDLSVYWYQQSLDQGLQFLIQYYNGEERAKGNILERFSAQQFPDLHSELNLSSLELGDSALYFCASSLHGDFAYEQYFGPGTRLTVT.

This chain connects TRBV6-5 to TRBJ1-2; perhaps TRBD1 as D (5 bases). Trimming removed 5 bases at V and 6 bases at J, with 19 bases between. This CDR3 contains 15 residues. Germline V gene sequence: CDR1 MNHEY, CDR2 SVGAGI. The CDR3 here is CASSPRDSSTDGYTF. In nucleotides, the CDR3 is TGTGCCAGCAGTCCTCGGGACTCCTCAACTGATGGCTACACCTTC.

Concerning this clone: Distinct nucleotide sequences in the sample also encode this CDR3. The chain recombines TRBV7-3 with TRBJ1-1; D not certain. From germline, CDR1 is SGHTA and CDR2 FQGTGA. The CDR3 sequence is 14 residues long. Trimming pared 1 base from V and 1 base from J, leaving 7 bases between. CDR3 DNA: TGTGCCAGCAGCTTAAGTCCAGGGAACACTGAAGCTTTCTTT. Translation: CASSLSPGNTEAFF.

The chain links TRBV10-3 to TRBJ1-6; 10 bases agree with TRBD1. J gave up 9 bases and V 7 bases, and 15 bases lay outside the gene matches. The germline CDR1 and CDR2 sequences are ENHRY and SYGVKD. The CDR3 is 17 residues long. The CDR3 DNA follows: TGTGCCATCACCAATGACTGGGACAGGGGAAAGGGTTCACCCCTCCACTTT. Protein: CAITNDWDRGKGSPLHF.

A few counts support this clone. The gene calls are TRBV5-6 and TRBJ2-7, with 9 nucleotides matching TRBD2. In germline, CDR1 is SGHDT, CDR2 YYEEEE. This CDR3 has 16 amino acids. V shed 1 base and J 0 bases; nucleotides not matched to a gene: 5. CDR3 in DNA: TGTGCCAGCAGCTTGCTTCGGCGGGGGGGCTCCTACGAGCAGTACTTC. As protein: CASSLLRRGGSYEQYF. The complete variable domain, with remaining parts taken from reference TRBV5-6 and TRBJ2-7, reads DAGVTQSPTHLIKTRGQQVTLRCSPKSGHDTVSWYQQALGQGPQFIFQYYEEEERQRGNFPDRFSGHQFPNYSSELNVNALLLGDSALYLCASSLLRRGGSYEQYFGPGTRLTVT.

The CDR3 sequence is CASSLALTEGRGNYGYTF. CDR3 sequence (DNA): TGTGCCAGCAGCTTAGCCCTCACGGAGGGGCGTGGTAACTATGGCTACACCTTC. This sequence joins TRBV11-2 and TRBJ1-2; tentatively, D is TRBD1 (5 bases). The CDR3 contains 18 residues. V was cut by 1 base and J by 1 base, with 19 bases left in between. Germline lookup yields CDR1 SGHAT and CDR2 FQNNGV.

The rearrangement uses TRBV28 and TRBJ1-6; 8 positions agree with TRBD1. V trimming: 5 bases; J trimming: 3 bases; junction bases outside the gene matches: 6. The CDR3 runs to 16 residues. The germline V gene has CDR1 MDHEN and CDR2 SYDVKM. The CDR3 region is CASSRPGGFYNSPLHF. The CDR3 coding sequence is TGTGCCAGCAGTAGGCCAGGGGGCTTCTATAATTCACCCCTCCACTTT. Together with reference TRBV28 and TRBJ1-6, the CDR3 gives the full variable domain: DVKVTQSSRYLVKRTGEKVFLECVQDMDHENMFWYRQDPGLGLRLIYFSYDVKMKEKGDIPEGYSVSREKKERFSLILESASTNQTSMYLCASSRPGGFYNSPLHFGNGTRLTVT.

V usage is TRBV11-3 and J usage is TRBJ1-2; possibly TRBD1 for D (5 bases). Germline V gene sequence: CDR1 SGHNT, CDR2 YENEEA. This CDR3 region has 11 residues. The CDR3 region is CAYRRNYGYTF. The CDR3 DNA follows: TGTGCTTACAGGCGCAACTATGGCTACACCTTC.

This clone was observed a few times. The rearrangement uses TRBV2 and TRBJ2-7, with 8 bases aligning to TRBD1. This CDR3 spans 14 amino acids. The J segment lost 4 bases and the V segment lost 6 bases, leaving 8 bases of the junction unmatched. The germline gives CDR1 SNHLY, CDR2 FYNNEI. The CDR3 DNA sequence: TGTGCCAGCAGAGGCACAGGGGGGAGGTACGAGCAGTACTTC. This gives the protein CASRGTGGRYEQYF.

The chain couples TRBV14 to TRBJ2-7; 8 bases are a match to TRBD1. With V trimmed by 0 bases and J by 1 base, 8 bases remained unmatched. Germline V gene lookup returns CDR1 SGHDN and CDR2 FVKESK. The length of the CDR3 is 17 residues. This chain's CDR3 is CASSQDWGRGPSYEQYF. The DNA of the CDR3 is TGTGCCAGCAGCCAAGATTGGGGCAGGGGGCCTTCCTACGAGCAGTACTTC.

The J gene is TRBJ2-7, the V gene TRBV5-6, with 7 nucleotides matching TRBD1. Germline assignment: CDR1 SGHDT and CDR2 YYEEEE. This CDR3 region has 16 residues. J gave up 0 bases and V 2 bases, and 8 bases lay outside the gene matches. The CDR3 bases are TGTGCCAGCAGCTTCCTACAGGGGATTAGCTCCTACGAGCAGTACTTC. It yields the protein CASSFLQGISSYEQYF.

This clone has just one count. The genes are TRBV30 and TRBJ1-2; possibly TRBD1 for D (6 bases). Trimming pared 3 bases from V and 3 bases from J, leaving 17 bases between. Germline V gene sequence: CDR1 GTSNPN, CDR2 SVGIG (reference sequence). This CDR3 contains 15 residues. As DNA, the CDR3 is TGTGCCTGGAGGGTTCTAACAGGGTGGGACTATGGCTACACCTTC. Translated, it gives CAWRVLTGWDYGYTF.

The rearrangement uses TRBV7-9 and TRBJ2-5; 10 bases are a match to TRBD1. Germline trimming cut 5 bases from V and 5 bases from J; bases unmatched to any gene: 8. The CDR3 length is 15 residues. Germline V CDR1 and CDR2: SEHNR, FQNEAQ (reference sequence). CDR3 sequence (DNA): TGTGCCAGCAGCCTGCGACAGGGGGCAGGGGAGACCCAGTACTTC. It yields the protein CASSLRQGAGETQYF.

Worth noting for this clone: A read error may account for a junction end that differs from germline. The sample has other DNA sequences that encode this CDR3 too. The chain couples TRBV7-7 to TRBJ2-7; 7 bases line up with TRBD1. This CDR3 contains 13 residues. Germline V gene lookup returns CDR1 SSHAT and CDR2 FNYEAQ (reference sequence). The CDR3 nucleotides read TGTGCTAGCAGCCTAGACAGGGCCTACGAGCAGTACTTC. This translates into CASSLDRAYEQYF.